This is a list of T cell receptor beta chains from one sample in a study of shared clonotypes between healthy human individuals. The assay was immunoSEQ multiplex PCR, and TCRdb's table has in-frame clones only and misses some. This table has about 2 million clones, around 95% appearing once. The sample was naive CD4+ T cells sorted from blood. These TCRs come from a man aged 18 to 29 in good health. The CDR3 runs from the conserved cysteine through the conserved F or W. Fields, in order: clone size, CDR3 length, J gene, D gene, V gene, CDR3 DNA, CDR3 protein. D genes are given only for firm matches. The listing skips clone size in some rows; elsewhere it reads once, few, many or a size class.

>-|15|TRBJ2-7|TRBD1|TRBV7-2
TGTGCCAGCAGCTTAGCGTGGACAGGGACCTACGAGCAGTACTTC
CASSLAWTGTYEQYF
>-|17|TRBJ2-1|-|TRBV9
TGTGCCAGCAGCACTTCCCGGACTCGACTTAATGCTAATGAGCAGTTCTTC
CASSTSRTRLNANEQFF
>-|15|TRBJ2-1|TRBD2|TRBV4-1
TGCGCCAGCAGCGTAACTAGCGAGTCCTACAATGAGCAGTTCTTC
CASSVTSESYNEQFF
>-|16|TRBJ2-7|TRBD2|TRBV19
TGTGCCAGCTCCAGACTAGCGGGAGGGTCGGGCTACGAGCAGTACTTC
CASSRLAGGSGYEQYF
>-|15|TRBJ1-2|TRBD1|TRBV5-1
TGCGCCAGCAGCTATTTACCGGGACAGATCTATGGCTACACCTTC
CASSYLPGQIYGYTF
>-|16|TRBJ1-3|TRBD1|TRBV5-1
TGCGCCAGCAGCTTGATCGGGACAGGATCTGGAAACACCATATATTTT
CASSLIGTGSGNTIYF
>-|14|TRBJ2-7|TRBD2|TRBV30
TGTGCCTGGAGGCGTGGGCTAGCGGGCTACGAGCAGTACTTC
CAWRRGLAGYEQYF
>-|16|TRBJ1-1|TRBD1|TRBV5-6
TGTGCCAGCAGCTTTCAGGGGGCTCGGGGGAGCACTGAAGCTTTCTTT
CASSFQGARGSTEAFF
>-|15|TRBJ1-4|TRBD1|TRBV6-4
TGTGCCAGCAGTGACTCGGACAGGGGAGGAGAAAAACTGTTTTTT
CASSDSDRGGEKLFF
>-|13|TRBJ1-4|-|TRBV5-6
TGTGCCAGCAGCTTCCAGGGAGGAGGAAAACTGTTTTTT
CASSFQGGGKLFF
>-|13|TRBJ2-5|-|TRBV10-3
TGTGCCATCAGTGACAGTCCCAATGAGACCCAGTACTTC
CAISDSPNETQYF
>-|13|TRBJ1-6|-|TRBV6-5
TGTGCCAGCAGCTCGGGCCTCTTTGCACCCCTCCACTTT
CASSSGLFAPLHF
>once|13|TRBJ1-1|TRBD1|TRBV7-9
TGTGCCAGCAGCTTAGGGACAGGGGGTGAAGCTTTCTTT
CASSLGTGGEAFF
>-|12|TRBJ1-1|TRBD1|TRBV6-5
TGTGCCAGCGGGGACTCGACAGGGAAAGCTTTCTTT
CASGDSTGKAFF
>once|14|TRBJ2-3|TRBD2|TRBV30
TGTGCCTGGTGGGGAGCGGGAGAGGTAGATACGCAGTATTTT
CAWWGAGEVDTQYF